This T cell receptor (beta chain) emerged from a study of blood T cell repertoires in COVID-19. Per the authors' pipeline: Reference gene primer amplification gave estimated nucleated cell counts. Here immunoSEQ multiplex PCR was the method, and the copy in TCRdb shows in-frame clones only, minus some. V, J and clone size were drawn from that table, and D and trimming were deduced from the DNA. The table lists around 100,000 clones, 82% of them singletons. The specimen was peripheral blood. The origin of this receptor is a man aged 65-85 years with acute or convalescent COVID-19.

The CDR3, as DNA: TGTGCCAGCGCCAGGGGTGACACTGAAGCTTTCTTT. Amino acids: CASARGDTEAFF. The J gene is TRBJ1-1, the V gene TRBV5-4; D possibly corresponds to TRBD1 (6 bases). CDR1 is SGHNT and CDR2 is YYREEE in the germline V gene (reference sequence). V lost 7 bases and J 3 bases, leaving 10 bases between the germline ends. The CDR3 is made up of 12 amino acids. The full variable domain, with the rest looked up from reference TRBV5-4 and TRBJ1-1, is ETGVTQSPTHLIKTRGQQVTLRCSSQSGHNTVSWYQQALGQGPQFIFQYYREEENGRGNFPPRFSGLQFPNYSSELNVNALELDDSALYLCASARGDTEAFFGQGTRLTVV.